This T cell receptor (beta chain) was identified in a study of beta chain features in type 1 diabetes. Study-wide findings and caveats: Still unanswered here is whether HLA type influences TCRB rearrangement. Moderately but significantly shorter TCRB CDR3s were found in Type 1 diabetes patients in all four CD4+ subsets. Type 1 diabetes patients showed fewer insertions and more deletions at VDJ junctions.

The isolated RNA, all of it, was reverse transcribed, so expressed TCRB transcripts were what got sequenced. Data came from immunoSEQ multiplex PCR; TCRdb stores just in-frame clones and leaves some out. The sample records some 200,000 clones, approximately 16% being singletons. The CDR3 is 13 residues long. Per the germline V gene, CDR1 is SGHAT and CDR2 is FQNNGV. The V end lost 7 bases, the J end lost 1 base, and 8 bases lay between the germline ends. With respect to this clone: Its antigen is unknown.

Material: naive CD4+ T cells from blood. The receptor was derived from a man aged 25-40 years with type 1 diabetes. The genes are TRBV11-2 and TRBJ2-1; D gene unclear. The CDR3 region is CASTLDSYNEQFF. The CDR3 nucleotides read TGTGCCAGCACCCTGGATTCCTACAATGAGCAGTTCTTC.